This T cell receptor (beta chain) derives from a study of a mutant IDH1 vaccine in newly diagnosed glioma. Overall study context: Patients, over weeks 1, 3, 5, 7, 11, 15, 19 and 23, received a total of eight vaccinations. Treated patients were approximately 62% male, around 40% female, mean age roughly 40 years. Patients were pretreated with radiotherapy, temozolomide, or both, mostly both.

V was cut by 4 bases and J by 6 bases, with 13 bases left in between. The length of the CDR3 is 14 residues. Germline assignment: CDR1 SGHRS and CDR2 YFSETQ. Generated by immunoSEQ multiplex PCR, the TCRdb table keeps only in-frame clones and is missing some. This table holds about 50,000 clones, around 80% found once. A note on this clone: Its target is not known.

Specified time point: week 5, during vaccination. It was 300 ug of mutant IDH1 20-mer peptide that made up each vaccine dose, given with topical imiquimod. The donors had new WHO grade 3 or 4 astrocytomas; these were IDH1-mutant and ATRX-lost. This specimen was PBMCs, taken from a glioma patient whose treatment included an IDH1 peptide vaccine. The sequence derives from a man in his fifties or sixties with glioma. The rearrangement links TRBV5-1 to TRBJ2-2; unclear D gene. This CDR3 reads CASSNPGNAGELFF. The CDR3 DNA is TGCGCCAGCAGCAACCCTGGCAACGCCGGGGAGCTGTTTTTT.